These T cell receptor beta chains were read from a single sample in a study of radiation and T cells in renal cell carcinoma. Assay used: immunoSEQ multiplex PCR; TCRdb lists only in-frame clones, some missing. The sample includes 100,000 to 150,000 clones, about 81% seen only once; the top ten take roughly 5%. Source: blood, taken from a patient whose treatment included radiotherapy and nephrectomy. These receptors came from a man aged 45-65 years with renal cell carcinoma. Each CDR3 is given with its conserved first and last residue. A D gene is named only where the DNA matches it firmly.

D	J	V	DNA	CDR3
-	TRBJ1-2	TRBV20-1	TGCAGTGGTCAGGGTGACTATGGCTACACCTTC	CSGQGDYGYTF
TRBD2	TRBJ2-1	TRBV7-2	TGTGCCAGCAGCCTCCAGGGGACTAGTGGCAATGAGCAGTTCTTC	CASSLQGTSGNEQFF
TRBD2	TRBJ2-5	TRBV6-5	TGTGCCAGCAGTGCGGGGGGGGTGGACCAAGAGACCCAGTACTTC	CASSAGGVDQETQYF
-	TRBJ1-6	TRBV30	TGTGCCTGGAGCTCGGTCTTTACAGGTTCACCCCTCCACTTT	CAWSSVFTGSPLHF
TRBD2	TRBJ2-1	TRBV7-9	TGTGCCAGCAGCTCAGCTACTAGCGGGAGGGCGGATGAGCAGTTCTTC	CASSSATSGRADEQFF
TRBD1	TRBJ1-5	TRBV6-5	TGTGCCAGCACGTCCGGACAGGTCGATCAGCCCCAGCATTTT	CASTSGQVDQPQHF
-	TRBJ1-4	TRBV28	TGTGCCAGCAGCCCTAATACAGGGTCGAATGAAAAACTGTTTTTT	CASSPNTGSNEKLFF
-	TRBJ2-7	TRBV4-3	TGCGCCAGCAGCCAAGAACAGTACTCCTACGAGCAGTACTTC	CASSQEQYSYEQYF
TRBD2	TRBJ2-1	TRBV18	TGTGCCAGCTCACCGGGACCGGGAGGGACTAGCGGGAGTTATGAGCAGTTCTTC	CASSPGPGGTSGSYEQFF
-	TRBJ2-7	TRBV6-5	TGTGCCAGCAGCTCAGACGAGGACGAGCAGTACTTC	CASSSDEDEQYF
-	TRBJ2-1	TRBV9	TGTGCCAGCAGCGTAGGGACTATGAGCTCCTACAATGAGCAGTTCTTC	CASSVGTMSSYNEQFF